This T cell receptor (beta chain) is from a study of cytomegalovirus exposure and HLA in healthy donors. This PCR relied on a set of 60 Vbeta primers and 13 Jbeta primers. TCRdb's copy holds only in-frame clones and misses some; the assay was immunoSEQ multiplex PCR. This table holds roughly 190,000 clones, roughly 80% found once. The CDR3 is 14 residues long. From germline, CDR1 is ENHRY and CDR2 SYGVKD. J was trimmed by 2 bases and V by 7 bases; bases with no gene match: 6. This clone appeared a few times. The gene calls are TRBV10-3 and TRBJ1-1; 8 bases are shared with TRBD1. This receptor was obtained from a woman younger than 30 in good health and CMV-seronegative. Sample: PBMCs. The CDR3: CAINPGQVNTEAFF. Here the CDR3 DNA reads TGTGCCATCAATCCGGGACAGGTCAACACTGAAGCTTTCTTT.